Described below is a single T cell receptor beta chain sequence and its context. Its specificity is unknown. Read coverage stops 3 residues before the CDR3 terminus; the germline J gene supplies the remainder. The sample is drawn from a study of T cells in women clearing cervical HPV infection. The wider study: Women with histologically confirmed HPV16-related CIN3 or worse, 2 with invasive cancer, served as cases.

The table came from immunoSEQ multiplex PCR; TCRdb's copy has only in-frame clones and leaves some out. The sample holds some 31,000 clones. Notes on the study in general: Repertoire richness, not evenness, was significantly elevated in CIN3+ cases versus controls. TRBV6-7 relative abundance averaged roughly 0.1% in cases and 0.16% in controls. Unknown T-cell numbers per sample may underlie the richness differences.

CDR3 length: 16 amino acids. CDR1 is LNHDA, CDR2 SQIVND, per germline (reference sequence). This sequence joins TRBV19 and TRBJ2-4; TRBD1 matches at 11 bases. This TCR came from a woman between 18 and 75 years old with a cervical HPV16 infection that either progressed to CIN3+ or cleared (not recorded which). The material sequenced was blood buffy coat. This chain's CDR3 is CASRSVGQGAHYGQYF. The covered CDR3 bases are TGTGCCAGCCGGAGCGTTGGACAGGGGGCCCACTATGGT.